This T cell receptor beta chain was observed in a study of OX40 agonist ivuxolimab in advanced cancers. Study conclusions and caveats: Not determined was the antigen specificity of the expanded peripheral T cells. Clones of CD4+ and CD8+ blood T cells grew by week 6 at doses of 0.1 to 3.0 mg/kg.

TCRdb's copy holds only in-frame clones and misses some; the assay was immunoSEQ multiplex PCR. The sample lists 65,000 to 95,000 clones; about four fifths were seen once. Researchers took blood at baseline, on cycle 4 day 1, and on cycle 7 day 1. This clone is a singleton in its sample. Its antigen is not known. J was trimmed by 2 bases and V by 5 bases; bases with no gene match: 6. This CDR3 has 15 residues. Germline CDR1 and CDR2: SGHTA and FQGTGA. The chain joins TRBV7-3 to TRBJ2-7, with 10 bases lining up with TRBD1. The sample was CD4+ or CD8+ T cells sorted from blood, taken in a trial of the OX40 agonist ivuxolimab. The TCR comes from an adult with an advanced solid tumor such as melanoma, head and neck, liver or kidney cancer. The CDR3 coding sequence is TGTGCCAGCAGCCCCGGGACAGGGGAAACCTACGAGCAGTACTTC. This sequence encodes CASSPGTGETYEQYF.